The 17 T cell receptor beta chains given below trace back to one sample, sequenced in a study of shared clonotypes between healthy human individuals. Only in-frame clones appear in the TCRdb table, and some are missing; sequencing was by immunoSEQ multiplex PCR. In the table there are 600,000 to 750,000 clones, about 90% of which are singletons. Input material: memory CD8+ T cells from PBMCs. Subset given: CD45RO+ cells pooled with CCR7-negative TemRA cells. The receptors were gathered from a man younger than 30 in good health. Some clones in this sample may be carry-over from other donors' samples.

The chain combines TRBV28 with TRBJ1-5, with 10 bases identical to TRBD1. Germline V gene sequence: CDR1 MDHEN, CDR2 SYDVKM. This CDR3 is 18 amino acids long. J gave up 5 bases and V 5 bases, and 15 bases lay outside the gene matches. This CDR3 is CASSPPDRGQGLYQPQHF. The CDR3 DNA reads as TGTGCCAGCAGTCCCCCCGACAGGGGGCAAGGACTGTATCAGCCCCAGCATTTT.

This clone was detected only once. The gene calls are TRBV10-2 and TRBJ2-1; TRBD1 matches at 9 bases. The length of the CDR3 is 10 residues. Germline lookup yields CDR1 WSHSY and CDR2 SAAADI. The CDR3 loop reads CPHRGPFGFF. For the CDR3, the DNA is TGCCCTCACAGGGGGCCCTTTGGGTTCTTC.

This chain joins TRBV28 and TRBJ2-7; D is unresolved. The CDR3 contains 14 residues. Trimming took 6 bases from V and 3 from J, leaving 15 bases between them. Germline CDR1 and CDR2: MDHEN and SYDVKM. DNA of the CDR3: TGTGCCAGCAGATTCCAGGCACAGAACTACGAGCAGTACTTC. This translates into CASRFQAQNYEQYF.

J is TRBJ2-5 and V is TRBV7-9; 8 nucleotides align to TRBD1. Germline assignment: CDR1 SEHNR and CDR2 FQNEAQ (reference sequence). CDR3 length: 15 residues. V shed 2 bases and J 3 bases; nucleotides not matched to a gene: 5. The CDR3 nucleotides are TGTGCCAGCAGCTTACGGACAGGGAACAAAGAGACCCAGTACTTC. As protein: CASSLRTGNKETQYF. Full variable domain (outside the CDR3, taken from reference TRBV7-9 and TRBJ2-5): DTGVSQNPRHKITKRGQNVTFRCDPISEHNRLYWYRQTLGQGPEFLTYFQNEAQLEKSRLLSDRFSAERPKGSFSTLEIQRTEQGDSAMYLCASSLRTGNKETQYFGPGTRLLVL.

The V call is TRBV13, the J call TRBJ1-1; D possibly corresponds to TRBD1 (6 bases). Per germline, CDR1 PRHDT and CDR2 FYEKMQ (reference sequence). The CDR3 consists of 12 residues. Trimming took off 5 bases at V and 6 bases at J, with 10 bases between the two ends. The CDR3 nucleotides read TGTGCCAGCAGCCAGGGGCTTGCTGAAGCTTTCTTT. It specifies CASSQGLAEAFF.

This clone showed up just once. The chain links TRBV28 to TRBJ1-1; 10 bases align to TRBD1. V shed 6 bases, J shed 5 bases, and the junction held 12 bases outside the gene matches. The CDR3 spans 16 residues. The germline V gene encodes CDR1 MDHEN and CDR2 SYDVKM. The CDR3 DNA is TGTGCCAGCAGGGATCCGGGACAGGGGCTCGGGACTGAAGCTTTCTTT. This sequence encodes CASRDPGQGLGTEAFF.

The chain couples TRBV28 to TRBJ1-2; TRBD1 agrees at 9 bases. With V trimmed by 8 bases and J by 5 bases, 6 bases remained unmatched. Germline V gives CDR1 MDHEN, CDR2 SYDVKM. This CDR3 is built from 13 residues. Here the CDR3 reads CASRGQGLYGYTF. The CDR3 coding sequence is TGTGCCAGCCGGGGACAGGGCCTTTATGGCTACACCTTC.

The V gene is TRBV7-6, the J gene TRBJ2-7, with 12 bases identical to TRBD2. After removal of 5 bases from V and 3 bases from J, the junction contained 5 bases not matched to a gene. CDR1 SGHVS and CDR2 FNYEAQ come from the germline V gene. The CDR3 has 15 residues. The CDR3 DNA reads TGTGCCAGCAGCGTAGGACTAGCGGGGATCTACGAGCAGTACTTC. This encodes CASSVGLAGIYEQYF.

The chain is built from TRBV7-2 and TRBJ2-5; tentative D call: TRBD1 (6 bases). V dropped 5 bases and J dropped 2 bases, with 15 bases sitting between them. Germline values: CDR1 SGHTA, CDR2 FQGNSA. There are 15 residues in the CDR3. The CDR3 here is CASSPHDRPQETQYF. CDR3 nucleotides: TGTGCCAGCAGCCCGCACGACAGGCCTCAAGAGACCCAGTACTTC.

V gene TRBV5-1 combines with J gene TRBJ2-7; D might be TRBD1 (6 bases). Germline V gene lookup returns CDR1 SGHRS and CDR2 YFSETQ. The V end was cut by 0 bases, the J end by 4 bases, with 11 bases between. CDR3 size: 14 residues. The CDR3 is CASSLDRDGYEQYF. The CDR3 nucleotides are TGCGCCAGCAGCTTGGACAGGGACGGTTACGAGCAGTACTTC.

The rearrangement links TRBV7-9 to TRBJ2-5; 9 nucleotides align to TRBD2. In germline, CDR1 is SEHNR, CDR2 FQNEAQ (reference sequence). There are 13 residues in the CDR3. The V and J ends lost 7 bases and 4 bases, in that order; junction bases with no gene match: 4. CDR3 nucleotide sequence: TGTGCCAGCACCGCGGGAGGGCGAGAGACCCAGTACTTC. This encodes CASTAGGRETQYF.

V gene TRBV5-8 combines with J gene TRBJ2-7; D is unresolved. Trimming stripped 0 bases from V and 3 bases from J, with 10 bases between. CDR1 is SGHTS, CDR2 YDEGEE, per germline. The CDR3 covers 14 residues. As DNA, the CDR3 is TGTGCCAGCAGCTTGGGGAGAACCAACTACGAGCAGTACTTC. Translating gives CASSLGRTNYEQYF.

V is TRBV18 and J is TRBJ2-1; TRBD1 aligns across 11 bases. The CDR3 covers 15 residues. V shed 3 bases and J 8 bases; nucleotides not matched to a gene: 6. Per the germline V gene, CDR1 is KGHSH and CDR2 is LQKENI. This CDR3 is CASSPGDRGSDEQFF. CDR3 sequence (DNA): TGTGCCAGCTCACCTGGGGACAGGGGGTCTGATGAGCAGTTCTTC.

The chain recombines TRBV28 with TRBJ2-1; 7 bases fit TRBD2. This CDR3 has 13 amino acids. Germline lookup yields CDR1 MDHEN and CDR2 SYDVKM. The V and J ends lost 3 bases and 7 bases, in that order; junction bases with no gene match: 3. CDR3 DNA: TGTGCCAGCAGTTTTCGGGGAGGGAATGAGCAGTTCTTC. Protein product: CASSFRGGNEQFF.

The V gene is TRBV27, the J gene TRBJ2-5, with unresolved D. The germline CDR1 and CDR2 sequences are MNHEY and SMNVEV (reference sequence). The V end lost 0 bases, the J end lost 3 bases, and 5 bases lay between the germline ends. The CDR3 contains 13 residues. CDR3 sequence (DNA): TGTGCCAGCAGTTTATCCTCCAAAGAGACCCAGTACTTC. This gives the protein CASSLSSKETQYF.

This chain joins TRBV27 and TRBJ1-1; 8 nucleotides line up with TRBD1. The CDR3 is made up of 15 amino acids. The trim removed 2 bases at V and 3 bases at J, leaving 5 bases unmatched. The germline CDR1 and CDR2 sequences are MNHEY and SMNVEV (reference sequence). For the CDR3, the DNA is TGTGCCAGCAGTTTAAACACAGGGGGAGACACTGAAGCTTTCTTT. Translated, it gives CASSLNTGGDTEAFF.

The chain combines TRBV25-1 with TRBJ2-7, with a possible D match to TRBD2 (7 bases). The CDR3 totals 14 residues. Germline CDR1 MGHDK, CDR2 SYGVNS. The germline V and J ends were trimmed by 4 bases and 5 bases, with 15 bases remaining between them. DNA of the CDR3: TGTGCCAGCAGTGTTGGGGAGGGGGTAGACGAGCAGTACTTC. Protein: CASSVGEGVDEQYF.